Below are 5 T cell receptor beta chains sequenced from a single sample in a study of blood T cell repertoires in COVID-19. Using immunoSEQ multiplex PCR, the repertoire was profiled, and TCRdb retains in-frame clones only, with some absent. Of 250,000 to 300,000 clones listed, 89% were seen once; the top ten hold approximately 2%. Sequenced input: PBMCs or T cells enriched from blood (not recorded which). These receptor sequences come from a woman in her sixties who had recovered from COVID-19.

This clone was counted once. The V gene is TRBV4-1, the J gene TRBJ1-2; D is unclear. The V and J ends lost 3 bases and 7 bases respectively, with 21 bases between them. Germline CDR1 is MGHRA and CDR2 is YSYEKL. The CDR3 has 16 residues. In nucleotides, the CDR3 is TGCGCCAGCAGCCAGGTAGGAGCACAACTAACGGGTGGCTACACCTTC. The encoded protein is CASSQVGAQLTGGYTF.

V is TRBV5-1 and J is TRBJ2-5; TRBD2 aligns across 8 bases. J gave up 5 bases and V 2 bases, and 8 bases lay outside the gene matches. The germline CDR1 and CDR2 sequences are SGHRS and YFSETQ. CDR3 length: 15 residues. CDR3 in DNA: TGCGCCAGCAGCTTTTGGCGGGGGGCTCGGGAGACCCAGTACTTC. Its protein is CASSFWRGARETQYF.

A single count supports this clone. The gene calls are TRBV27 and TRBJ1-5; unclear D gene. The CDR3 is 13 amino acids. V lost 4 bases, J lost 5 bases, and 9 bases lay in between. Germline CDR1 reads MNHEY; CDR2 reads SMNVEV (reference sequence). The CDR3 bases are TGTGCCAGCAGTTCCCAAACATATCAGCCCCAGCATTTT. It encodes CASSSQTYQPQHF.

This chain uses TRBV6-5 with TRBJ1-5; D not certain. Germline V gives CDR1 MNHEY, CDR2 SVGAGI. The CDR3 loop spans 16 amino acids. Trimming removed 1 base from V and 0 bases from J, with 10 bases in between. CDR3 sequence (DNA): TGTGCCAGCAGTTACTTATCACAGCTTAGCAATCAGCCCCAGCATTTT. As protein: CASSYLSQLSNQPQHF.

This chain uses TRBV6-5 with TRBJ1-6; 9 bases match TRBD1. This CDR3 region has 15 residues. CDR1 is MNHEY and CDR2 is SVGAGI in the germline V gene. V dropped 2 bases and J dropped 10; count of bases not matched to a gene: 6. The CDR3 is CASSYTGTGQSPLHF. The CDR3 region has the DNA TGTGCCAGCAGTTACACCGGGACAGGGCAATCACCCCTCCACTTT.